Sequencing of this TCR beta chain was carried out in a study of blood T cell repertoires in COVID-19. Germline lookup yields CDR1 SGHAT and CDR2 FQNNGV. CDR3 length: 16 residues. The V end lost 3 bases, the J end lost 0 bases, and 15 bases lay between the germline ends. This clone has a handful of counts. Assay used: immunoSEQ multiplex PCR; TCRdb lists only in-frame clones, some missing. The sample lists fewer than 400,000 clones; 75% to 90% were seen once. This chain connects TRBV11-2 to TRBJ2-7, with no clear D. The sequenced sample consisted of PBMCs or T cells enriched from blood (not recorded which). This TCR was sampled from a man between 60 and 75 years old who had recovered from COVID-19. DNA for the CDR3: TGTGCCAGCAGCTTGCGGAGTTCCCGCCCCTCCTACGAGCAGTACTTC. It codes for CASSLRSSRPSYEQYF.